This T cell receptor (beta chain) is drawn from a study of T cells after yellow fever vaccination. General study points: Detected again after the booster were most primary-vaccination clones, at 95% to 98% CD4 and 88% CD8.

Per germline, CDR1 MNHEY and CDR2 SVGEGT. This CDR3 contains 15 residues. Trimming took 4 bases from V and 0 from J, leaving 10 bases between them. On this clonotype: Its antigen is unknown.

Generation of TCR cDNA used 5'RACE template switching (which added a universal primer site and UMIs). MiXCR, run by TCRdb on the 5' RACE reads, gives a single entry per CDR3 protein. The sample includes fewer than 450,000 distinct CDR3 sequences, approximately 10% of them seen just once. This receptor was obtained from a man aged 18 to 30 who received the YFV17D yellow fever vaccine. Sequencing used PBMCs, obtained on the day of the first yellow fever vaccination. The rearrangement joins TRBV6-2 or TRBV6-3 to TRBJ1-3, with D unresolved. The CDR3: CASSFRWGSGNTIYF. CDR3 in DNA: TGTGCCAGCAGTTTTCGATGGGGCTCTGGAAACACCATATATTTT.